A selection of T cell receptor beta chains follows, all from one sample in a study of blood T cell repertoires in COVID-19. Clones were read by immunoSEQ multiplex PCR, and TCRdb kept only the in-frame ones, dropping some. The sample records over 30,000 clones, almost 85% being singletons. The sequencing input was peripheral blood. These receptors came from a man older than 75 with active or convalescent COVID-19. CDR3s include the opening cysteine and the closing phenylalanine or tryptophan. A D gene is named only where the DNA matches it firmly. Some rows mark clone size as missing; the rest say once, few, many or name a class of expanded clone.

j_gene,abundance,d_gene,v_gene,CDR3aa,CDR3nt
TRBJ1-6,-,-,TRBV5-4,CASRPDSPNSPLHF,TGTGCCAGCAGACCAGACAGCCCGAATTCACCCCTCCACTTT
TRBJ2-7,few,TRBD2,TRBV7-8,CASSLAGTSGRSYEQYF,TGTGCCAGCAGCTTAGCTGGGACTAGCGGGAGGTCATACGAGCAGTACTTC
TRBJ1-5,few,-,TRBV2,CASSDGGPQHF,TGTGCCAGCAGTGATGGAGGGCCCCAGCATTTT
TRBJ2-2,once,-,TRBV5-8,CASSVTEYTGELFF,TGTGCCAGCAGCGTAACAGAGTACACCGGGGAGCTGTTTTTT
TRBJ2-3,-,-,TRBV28,CASSSILWSSTDTQYF,TGTGCCAGCAGTAGCATCTTATGGTCAAGCACAGATACGCAGTATTTT
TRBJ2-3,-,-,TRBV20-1,CGGRRTDTQYF,TGCGGGGGGAGGCGCACAGATACGCAGTATTTT
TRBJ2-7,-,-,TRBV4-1,CASSPLSGSYEQYF,TGCGCCAGCAGCCCCCTAAGCGGATCCTACGAGCAGTACTTC
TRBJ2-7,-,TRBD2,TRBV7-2,CASSFSGREYEQYF,TGTGCCAGCAGCTTTAGCGGGAGGGAGTACGAGCAGTACTTC
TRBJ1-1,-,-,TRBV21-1,CASSKVGQGNEGGNTEAFF,-
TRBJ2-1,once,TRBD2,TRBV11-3,CASSPHSGREQFF,TGTGCCAGCAGCCCCCATAGCGGGAGGGAGCAGTTCTTC
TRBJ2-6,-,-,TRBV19,CATEEAGANVLTF,TGTGCCACCGAGGAGGCAGGGGCCAACGTCCTGACTTTC
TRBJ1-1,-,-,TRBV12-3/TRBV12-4,CASHWGGNTEAFF,TGTGCCAGCCATTGGGGGGGGAACACTGAAGCTTTCTTT
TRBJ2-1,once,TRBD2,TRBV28,CASSLSGRHNEQFF,TGTGCCAGCAGCCTTAGCGGGAGGCACAATGAGCAGTTCTTC
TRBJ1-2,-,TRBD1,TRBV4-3,CASSQDRAWYGYTF,TGCGCCAGCAGCCAGGACAGGGCTTGGTATGGCTACACCTTC
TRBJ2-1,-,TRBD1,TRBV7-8,CASSLVRGTGATIPGDEQFF,TGTGCCAGCAGCTTAGTGAGGGGGACAGGGGCCACCATCCCCGGGGATGAGCAGTTCTTC
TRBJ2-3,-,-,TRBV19,CASRWATADTQYF,TGTGCCAGTAGGTGGGCCACGGCGGATACGCAGTATTTT
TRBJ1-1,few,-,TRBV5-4,CASKGGENTEAFF,TGTGCCAGTAAGGGGGGGGAGAACACTGAAGCTTTCTTT
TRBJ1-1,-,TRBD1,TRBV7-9,CASSYTGDTEAFF,TGTGCCAGCAGCTATACAGGGGATACTGAAGCTTTCTTT
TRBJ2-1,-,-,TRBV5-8,CASSLRQSSYNEQFF,TGTGCCAGCAGCTTAAGACAGTCCTCCTACAATGAGCAGTTCTTC
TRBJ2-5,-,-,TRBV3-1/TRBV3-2,CASSQGQGGTQYF,TGTGCCAGCAGCCAAGGACAAGGGGGGACCCAGTACTTC
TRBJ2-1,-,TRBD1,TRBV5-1,CASSSSTGGSYNEQFF,TGCGCCAGCAGCTCCTCGACAGGGGGCTCCTACAATGAGCAGTTCTTC
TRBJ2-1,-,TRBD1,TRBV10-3,CAISDEFAGGYEQFF,TGTGCCATCAGTGATGAGTTCGCAGGGGGCTATGAGCAGTTCTTC
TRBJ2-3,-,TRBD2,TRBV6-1,CASSSLAGVIDTQYF,TGTGCCAGCAGTTCCCTAGCGGGAGTGATAGATACGCAGTATTTT
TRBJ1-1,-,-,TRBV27,CASSTERGTEAFF,TGTGCCAGCAGTACGGAACGGGGGACTGAAGCTTTCTTT